Below are 8 T cell receptor beta chains sequenced from a single sample in a study of T cell changes during pregnancy in multiple sclerosis. Data came from immunoSEQ multiplex PCR; TCRdb stores just in-frame clones and leaves some out. The sample holds 25,000 to 30,000 clones, around 94% seen once. Material: CD4+ T cells from peripheral blood mononuclear cells, obtained in the first trimester of pregnancy. The receptors were sampled from a female donor with multiple sclerosis, enrolled in a pregnancy study.

This chain links TRBV7-9 with TRBJ1-3; D is undetermined. Germline CDR1 SEHNR, CDR2 FQNEAQ (reference sequence). Trimming took off 5 bases at V and 0 bases at J, with 20 bases between the two ends. The CDR3 runs to 18 residues. CDR3 bases: TGTGCCAGCAGCCCGATCACGGTTCCCCCTCACTCTGGAAACACCATATATTTT. It is translated as CASSPITVPPHSGNTIYF.

The J gene is TRBJ2-5, the V gene TRBV9; maybe TRBD1 (6 bases). V dropped 0 bases and J dropped 4 bases, with 7 bases sitting between them. Germline CDR1 is SGDLS and CDR2 is YYNGEE. This CDR3 is built from 13 residues. In DNA, the CDR3 is TGTGCCAGCAGCGTAGGACAGGTAGAGACCCAGTACTTC. This sequence encodes CASSVGQVETQYF.

The chain carries TRBV5-1 and TRBJ2-6; D uncertain. Looked up from germline, CDR1 is SGHRS and CDR2 is YFSETQ. This CDR3 contains 13 residues. Trimming removed 6 bases from V and 9 bases from J, with 13 bases in between. For the CDR3, the DNA is TGCGCCAGCAAATACGACAATGACAACGTCCTGACTTTC. This gives the protein CASKYDNDNVLTF.

The chain is built from TRBV5-5 and TRBJ2-5; TRBD2 agrees at 9 bases. CDR3 length: 16 residues. V shed 3 bases, J shed 0 bases, and the junction held 6 bases outside the gene matches. Looked up from germline, CDR1 is SGHKS and CDR2 is YYEKEE (reference sequence). The CDR3 DNA sequence: TGTGCCAGCAGCTCAGGACTAGCGCCGTACCAAGAGACCCAGTACTTC. It codes for CASSSGLAPYQETQYF.

The chain links TRBV29-1 to TRBJ1-1, with 12 bases that match TRBD1. V lost 6 bases and J lost 4; bases outside the gene matches: 18. Germline V gene sequence: CDR1 SQVTM, CDR2 ANQGSEA. This CDR3 contains 18 residues. In DNA form, the CDR3 reads TGCAGCGTGGACGACGAGATTGGGACAGGGGGCCGGGGCACTGAAGCTTTCTTT. Amino acid sequence: CSVDDEIGTGGRGTEAFF.

This clone was recorded once. The chain couples TRBV6-4 to TRBJ1-1; D perhaps matches TRBD1 (5 bases). CDR3 length: 14 residues. Looked up from germline, CDR1 is MRHNA and CDR2 is SNTAGT. Between the trimmed V and J ends, which lost 2 bases and 12 bases, there was a span of 19 bases. CDR3 region: CASSDGPGQGTPFF. The CDR3 nucleotides read TGTGCCAGCAGTGACGGCCCTGGGCAGGGAACTCCTTTCTTT.

The sample holds one count of this clone. V is TRBV6-5 and J is TRBJ2-7; 7 bases are a match to TRBD1. Germline V gives CDR1 MNHEY, CDR2 SVGAGI. The CDR3 has 13 amino acids. With V trimmed by 6 bases and J by 0 bases, 2 bases remained unmatched. CDR3 nucleotide sequence: TGTGCCAGCAGCAACAGGGGCTCCTACGAGCAGTACTTC. It is translated as CASSNRGSYEQYF.

The rearrangement links TRBV6-1 to TRBJ1-4; TRBD1 matches at 7 bases. Germline CDR1 is MNHNS and CDR2 is SASEGT. CDR3 length equals 14 residues. V gave up 6 bases and J gave up 5 bases; unmatched junction bases: 6. Here the CDR3 DNA reads TGTGCCAGCAGGGACAGGTCTCCAAATGAAAAACTGTTTTTT. Translation: CASRDRSPNEKLFF.